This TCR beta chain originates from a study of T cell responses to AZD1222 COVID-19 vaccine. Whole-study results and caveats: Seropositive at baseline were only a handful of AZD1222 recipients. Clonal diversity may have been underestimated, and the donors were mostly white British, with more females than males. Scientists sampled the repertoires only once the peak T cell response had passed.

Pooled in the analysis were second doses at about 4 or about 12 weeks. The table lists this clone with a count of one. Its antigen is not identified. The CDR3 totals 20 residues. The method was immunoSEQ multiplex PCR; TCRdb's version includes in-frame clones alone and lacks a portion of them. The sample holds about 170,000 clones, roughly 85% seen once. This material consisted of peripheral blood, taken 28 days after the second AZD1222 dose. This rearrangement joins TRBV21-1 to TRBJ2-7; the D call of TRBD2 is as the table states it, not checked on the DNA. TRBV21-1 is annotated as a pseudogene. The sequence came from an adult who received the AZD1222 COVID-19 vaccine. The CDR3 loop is CASSPEGGPYLPQNSYEQYF. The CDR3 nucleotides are TGTGCCAGCAGCCCCGAGGGGGGGCCCTACCTACCGCAGAACTCCTACGAGCAGTACTTC.